The 22 T cell receptor beta chains in this list originate from one sample, sequenced in a study of T cell repertoires in cytomegalovirus infection. TCRdb reanalysed the reads using MiXCR and keeps one entry per CDR3 protein. The sample lists about 440,000 distinct CDR3 sequences, approximately 30% occurring once. Sequencing used PBMCs. Receptors were obtained from a human donor in good health (CMV status not recorded). Some clones in this sample may be carry-over from other donors' samples.

This clonotype was found a few times. J is TRBJ1-5 and V is TRBV27, with a possible D match to TRBD1 (5 bases). Trimming removed 3 bases from V and 7 bases from J, with 16 bases in between. There are 15 residues in the CDR3. The germline V gene encodes CDR1 MNHEY and CDR2 SMNVEV (reference sequence). The CDR3 DNA follows: TGTGCCAGCAGTTTTAAGCCGGTCAGGGACCAGCCCCAGCATTTT. Its translation: CASSFKPVRDQPQHF.

To note about this clonotype: A much more abundant neighbour one base away suggests this may be a read error. The chain recombines TRBV12-3 or TRBV12-4 with TRBJ1-1; maybe TRBD1 (5 bases). V was pared by 0 bases and J by 4 bases, with 15 bases between. This CDR3 region has 16 residues. The CDR3 loop reads CASSLAKTVFITEAFF. CDR3 in DNA: TGTGCCAGCAGTTTAGCTAAGACAGTGTTTATCACTGAAGCTTTCTTT.

V and J are TRBV2 and TRBJ1-1; D is undetermined. Trimming took off 9 bases at V and 3 bases at J, with 17 bases between the two ends. The CDR3 consists of 14 residues. Per germline, CDR1 SNHLY and CDR2 FYNNEI. In DNA form, the CDR3 reads TGTGCCAGTCAAAATGGTAAATTGGACACTGAAGCTTTCTTT. This translates into CASQNGKLDTEAFF.

Many counts were recorded for this clonotype. The chain uses TRBV7-8 and TRBJ1-6; TRBD1 agrees at 7 bases. Germline V gene sequence: CDR1 SGHVS, CDR2 FQNEAQ. This CDR3 contains 16 residues. Trimming removed 0 bases from V and 7 bases from J; junction bases left unmatched: 6. CDR3 amino acids: CASSLARTGANSPLHF. In nucleotides, the CDR3 is TGTGCCAGCAGCTTAGCGAGGACAGGAGCCAATTCACCCCTCCACTTT.

The chain combines TRBV19 with TRBJ2-5; D not certain. The CDR3 covers 14 residues. V was shortened by 2 bases and J by 5 bases, with 12 bases between the two germline ends. The germline CDR1 and CDR2 sequences are LNHDA and SQIVND (reference sequence). CDR3 bases: TGTGCCAGTAGTATACGGGCGTTGGGGGAGACCCAGTACTTC. Protein product: CASSIRALGETQYF.

This clonotype was detected a few times. The genes are TRBV6-1 and TRBJ1-1; D gene uncertain. The V and J ends lost 2 bases and 7 bases respectively, with 17 bases between them. This CDR3 has 15 amino acids. Germline V lookup: CDR1 MNHNS, CDR2 SASEGT. CDR3 DNA: TGTGCCAGCAGTGAACGGACCTTAGTCCCCAATGAAGCTTTCTTT. Protein sequence: CASSERTLVPNEAFF.

This sequence joins TRBV24-1 and TRBJ2-1; D might be TRBD1 (6 bases). CDR1 is KGHDR, CDR2 SFDVKD, per germline. The CDR3 is made up of 18 amino acids. Between the trimmed V and J ends, which lost 4 bases and 2 bases, there was a span of 20 bases. CDR3 DNA sequence: TGTGCCACCAGTGAGCGGGCAAGGATTGGGACACCCTACAATGAGCAGTTCTTC. Its protein is CATSERARIGTPYNEQFF.

The CDR3 DNA follows: TGCGCCAGCAGCCAAGATGCAGGGGGGAATGAAAAACTGTTTTTT. It is translated as CASSQDAGGNEKLFF. The chain recombines TRBV4-1 with TRBJ1-4, with TRBD1 matching over 7 bases. The CDR3 is 15 amino acids. J was trimmed by 5 bases and V by 0 bases; bases with no gene match: 3. Germline-derived CDR1 and CDR2 are MGHRA and YSYEKL.

A remark on this clonotype: A read error may produce the germline difference seen at one junction end. The chain recombines TRBV4-1 with TRBJ1-6; D is unresolved. This CDR3 has 14 residues. The germline CDR1 and CDR2 sequences are MGHRA and YSYEKL. The CDR3 protein is CASSPEQLNSPLHF. The CDR3 DNA reads TGTGCCAGCAGCCCGGAACAGCTTAATTCACCCCTCCACTTT.

In this sample, this clonotype turned up many times. The chain recombines TRBV7-2 with TRBJ2-3, with 7 bases that match TRBD1. J gave up 4 bases and V 4 bases, and 8 bases lay outside the gene matches. Germline-derived CDR1 and CDR2 are SGHTA and FQGNSA. The CDR3 is 15 amino acids. The CDR3 sequence is CASSSRTGTADTQYF. For the CDR3, the DNA is TGTGCCAGCAGCTCCCGGACAGGCACAGCAGATACGCAGTATTTT.

The chain is built from TRBV6-2 or TRBV6-3 and TRBJ2-2; a weak D match, TRBD1 (5 bases). CDR1 is MNHEY, CDR2 SVGEGT, per germline. The CDR3 has 17 residues. V was cut by 5 bases and J by 2 bases, with 18 bases left in between. The CDR3 DNA is TGTGCCAGCAGTCGCCTCAGGGTCGCGCCAAACACCGGGGAGCTGTTTTTT. Protein sequence: CASSRLRVAPNTGELFF.

The V call is TRBV4-1, the J call TRBJ1-1, with a weak D call TRBD1 (6 bases). The germline V gene has CDR1 MGHRA and CDR2 YSYEKL. The V gene lost 4 bases and the J gene lost 4 bases, with 19 bases spanning the gap. The CDR3 consists of 16 residues. The CDR3 bases are TGCGCCAGCAGCCTAGATGACCGGACAGAGGGCACTGAAGCTTTCTTT. This gives the protein CASSLDDRTEGTEAFF.

This clonotype was found a few times. The J gene is TRBJ2-7, the V gene TRBV12-3 or TRBV12-4; 8 positions match TRBD1. J gave up 5 bases and V 1 base, and 4 bases lay outside the gene matches. This CDR3 is 14 amino acids long. CDR3 DNA: TGTGCCAGCAGTTTAGGGACAGGGTTCCACGAGCAGTACTTC. Translated: CASSLGTGFHEQYF.

The rearrangement uses TRBV7-3 and TRBJ2-7; no definite D call. Germline assignment: CDR1 SGHTA and CDR2 FQGTGA. Trimming pared 2 bases from V and 4 bases from J, leaving 6 bases between. This CDR3 contains 12 residues. CDR3: CASSLEWYEQYF. The CDR3 bases are TGTGCCAGCAGCTTAGAGTGGTACGAGCAGTACTTC.

This clonotype was seen only once. The chain employs TRBV12-3 or TRBV12-4 and TRBJ1-1; D ambiguous. The CDR3 has 14 amino acids. The V gene lost 4 bases and the J gene lost 0 bases, with 9 bases spanning the gap. This CDR3 is CASSSQAMNTEAFF. For the CDR3, the DNA is TGTGCCAGCAGTTCTCAGGCGATGAACACTGAAGCTTTCTTT.

The chain carries TRBV14 and TRBJ1-1; the D is unclear. V was trimmed by 0 bases and J by 2 bases, leaving 10 bases between them. The V gene's germline CDR1 is SGHDN and CDR2 FVKESK. CDR3 length equals 15 residues. The CDR3 sequence: CASSQDQRENTEAFF. In DNA form, the CDR3 reads TGTGCCAGCAGCCAAGATCAGCGGGAAAACACTGAAGCTTTCTTT.

The V gene is TRBV4-3, the J gene TRBJ2-2; TRBD2 agrees at 9 bases. Looked up from germline, CDR1 is LGHNA and CDR2 is YSLEER. Germline trimming cut 0 bases from V and 0 bases from J; bases unmatched to any gene: 5. This CDR3 is built from 18 residues. The CDR3 loop is CASSQEPAGGPNTGELFF. The DNA for the CDR3 is TGCGCCAGCAGCCAAGAGCCGGCGGGGGGGCCGAACACCGGGGAGCTGTTTTTT.

This clonotype was counted many times. V gene TRBV7-2 combines with J gene TRBJ2-7, with TRBD1 matching 8 bases. Germline trimming cut 5 bases from V and 4 bases from J; bases unmatched to any gene: 7. Germline V CDR1 and CDR2: SGHTA, FQGNSA. The CDR3 has 14 amino acids. The CDR3 region has the DNA TGTGCCAGCAGCCCCCAGGGGGCTGCGTACGAGCAGTACTTC. It encodes CASSPQGAAYEQYF.

The rearrangement links TRBV5-1 to TRBJ2-1, with 10 bases lining up with TRBD2. In germline, CDR1 is SGHRS, CDR2 YFSETQ. With 4 bases clipped from V and 8 bases from J, the junction kept 12 bases outside the gene matches. This CDR3 has 16 amino acids. As DNA, the CDR3 is TGCGCCAGCAGCCTCAGAGCTAGCGGGGGAGGGGATGAGCAGTTCTTC. Translation gives CASSLRASGGGDEQFF.

A word on this clonotype: One end of the junction varies from germline; a read error may be responsible. V is TRBV19 and J is TRBJ2-5; D unresolved. The CDR3 spans 13 residues. Germline CDR1 reads LNHDA; CDR2 reads SQIVND (reference sequence). The CDR3 here is CANSISREETQYF. Written as DNA, the CDR3 is TGTGCCAATAGTATTAGTCGCGAAGAGACCCAGTACTTC.

The chain links TRBV6-1 to TRBJ2-3; TRBD2 matches at 11 bases. Germline CDR1 MNHNS, CDR2 SASEGT. The CDR3 consists of 16 residues. V gave up 5 bases and J gave up 4 bases; unmatched junction bases: 8. The CDR3 reads CASSPLSGGAADTQYF. Here the CDR3 DNA reads TGTGCCAGCAGTCCCCTTAGCGGGGGGGCCGCAGATACGCAGTATTTT.

The chain's CDR3 is CASSRFGTGDLNEKLFF. The DNA for the CDR3 is TGTGCCAGCAGCCGTTTCGGGACAGGGGATCTTAATGAAAAACTGTTTTTT. This sequence joins TRBV11-2 and TRBJ1-4, with TRBD1 identical over 10 bases. CDR3 length equals 17 residues. The trim removed 5 bases at V and 4 bases at J, leaving 10 bases unmatched. CDR1 and CDR2 from the germline V gene are SGHAT and FQNNGV.